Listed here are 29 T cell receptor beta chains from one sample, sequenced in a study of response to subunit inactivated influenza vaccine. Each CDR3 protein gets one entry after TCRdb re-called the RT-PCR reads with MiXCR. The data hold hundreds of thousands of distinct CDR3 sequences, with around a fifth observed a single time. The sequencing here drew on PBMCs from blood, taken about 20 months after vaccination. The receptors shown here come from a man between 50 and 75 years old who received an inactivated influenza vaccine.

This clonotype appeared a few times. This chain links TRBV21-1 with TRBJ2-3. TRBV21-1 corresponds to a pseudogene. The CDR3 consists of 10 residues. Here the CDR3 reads CASKGDTQYF. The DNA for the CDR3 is TGTGCCAGCAAAGGGGATACGCAGTATTTT.

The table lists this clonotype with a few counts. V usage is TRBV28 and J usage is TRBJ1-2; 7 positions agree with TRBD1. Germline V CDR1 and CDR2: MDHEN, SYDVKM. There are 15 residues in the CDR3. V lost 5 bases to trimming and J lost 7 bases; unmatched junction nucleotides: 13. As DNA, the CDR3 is TGTGCCAGCAGTCCATACAGGGGCCTCCCTGGTGGCTACACCTTC. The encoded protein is CASSPYRGLPGGYTF.

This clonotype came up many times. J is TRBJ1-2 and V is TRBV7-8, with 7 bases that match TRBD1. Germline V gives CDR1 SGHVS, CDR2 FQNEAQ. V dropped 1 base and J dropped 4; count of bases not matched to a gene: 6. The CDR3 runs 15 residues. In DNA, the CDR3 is TGTGCCAGCAGCTTAGAGCCAGGGGGTCCCTATGGCTACACCTTC. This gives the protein CASSLEPGGPYGYTF. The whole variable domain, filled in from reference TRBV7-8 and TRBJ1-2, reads GAGVSQSPRYKVAKRGQDVALRCDPISGHVSLFWYQQALGQGPEFLTYFQNEAQLDKSGLPSDRFFAERPEGSVSTLKIQRTQQEDSAVYLCASSLEPGGPYGYTFGSGTRLTVV.

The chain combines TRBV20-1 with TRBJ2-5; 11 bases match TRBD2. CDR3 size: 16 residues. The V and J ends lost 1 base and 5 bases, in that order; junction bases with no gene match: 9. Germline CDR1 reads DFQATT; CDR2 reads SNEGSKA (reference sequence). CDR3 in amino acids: CSARGRSGRVLETQYF. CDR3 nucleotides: TGCAGTGCTAGAGGGCGTAGCGGGAGGGTTTTGGAGACCCAGTACTTC.

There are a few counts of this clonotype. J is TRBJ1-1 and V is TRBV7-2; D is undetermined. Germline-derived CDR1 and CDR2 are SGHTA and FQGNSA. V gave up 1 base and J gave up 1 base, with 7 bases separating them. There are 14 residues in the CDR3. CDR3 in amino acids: CASSLVRQNTEAFF. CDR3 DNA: TGTGCCAGCAGCTTAGTCAGACAGAACACTGAAGCTTTCTTT.

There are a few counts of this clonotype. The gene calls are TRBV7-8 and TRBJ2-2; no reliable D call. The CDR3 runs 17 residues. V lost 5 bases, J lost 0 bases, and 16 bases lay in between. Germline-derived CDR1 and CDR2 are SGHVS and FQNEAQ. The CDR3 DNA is TGTGCCAGCAGCCCCCGGGCAGCCCCGACGAACACCGGGGAGCTGTTTTTT. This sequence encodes CASSPRAAPTNTGELFF.

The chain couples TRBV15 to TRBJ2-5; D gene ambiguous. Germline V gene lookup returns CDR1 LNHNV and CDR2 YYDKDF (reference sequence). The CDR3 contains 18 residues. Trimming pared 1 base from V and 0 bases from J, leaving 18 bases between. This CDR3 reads CATSRGSSRWTYQETQYF. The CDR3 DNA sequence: TGTGCCACCAGCAGAGGTTCGAGTAGATGGACCTACCAAGAGACCCAGTACTTC. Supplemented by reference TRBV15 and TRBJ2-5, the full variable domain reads DAMVIQNPRYQVTQFGKPVTLSCSQTLNHNVMYWYQQKSSQAPKLLFHYYDKDFNNEADTPDNFQSRRPNTSFCFLDIRSPGLGDTAMYLCATSRGSSRWTYQETQYFGPGTRLLVL.

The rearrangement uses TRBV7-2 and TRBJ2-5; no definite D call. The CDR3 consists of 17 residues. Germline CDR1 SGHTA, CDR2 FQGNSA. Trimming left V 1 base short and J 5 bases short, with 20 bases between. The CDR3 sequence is CASSLVKDPTFGETQYF. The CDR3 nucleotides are TGTGCCAGCAGCTTAGTTAAGGACCCCACGTTCGGGGAGACCCAGTACTTC.

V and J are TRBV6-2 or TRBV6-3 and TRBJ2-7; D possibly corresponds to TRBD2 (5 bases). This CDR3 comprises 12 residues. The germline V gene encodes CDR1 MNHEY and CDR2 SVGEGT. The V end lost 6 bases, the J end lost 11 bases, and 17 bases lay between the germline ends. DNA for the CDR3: TGTGCCAGCAGCCCCGGACTCTTCGGGAAGTACTTC. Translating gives CASSPGLFGKYF.

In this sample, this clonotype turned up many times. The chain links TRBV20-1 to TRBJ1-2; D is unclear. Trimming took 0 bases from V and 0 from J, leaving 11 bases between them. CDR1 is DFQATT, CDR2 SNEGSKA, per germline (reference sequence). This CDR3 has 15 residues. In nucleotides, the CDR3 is TGCAGTGCTAGAGATCTGATCAACACTAACTATGGCTACACCTTC. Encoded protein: CSARDLINTNYGYTF.

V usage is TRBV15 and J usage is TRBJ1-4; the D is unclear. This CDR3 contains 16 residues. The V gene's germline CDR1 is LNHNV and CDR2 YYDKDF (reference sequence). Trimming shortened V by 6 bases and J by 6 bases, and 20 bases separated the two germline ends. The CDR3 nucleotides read TGTGCCACCAGTCTTGGCCTGACAAGCCGGGATGAAAAACTGTTTTTT. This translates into CATSLGLTSRDEKLFF.

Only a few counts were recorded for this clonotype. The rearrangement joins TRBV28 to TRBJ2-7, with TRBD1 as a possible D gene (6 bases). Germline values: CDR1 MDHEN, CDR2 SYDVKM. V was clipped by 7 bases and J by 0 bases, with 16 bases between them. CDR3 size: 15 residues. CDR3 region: CASTSPRGSSYEQYF. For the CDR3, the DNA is TGTGCCAGCACCTCCCCTAGGGGGTCCTCCTACGAGCAGTACTTC. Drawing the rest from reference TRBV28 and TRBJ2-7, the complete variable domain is DVKVTQSSRYLVKRTGEKVFLECVQDMDHENMFWYRQDPGLGLRLIYFSYDVKMKEKGDIPEGYSVSREKKERFSLILESASTNQTSMYLCASTSPRGSSYEQYFGPGTRLTVT.

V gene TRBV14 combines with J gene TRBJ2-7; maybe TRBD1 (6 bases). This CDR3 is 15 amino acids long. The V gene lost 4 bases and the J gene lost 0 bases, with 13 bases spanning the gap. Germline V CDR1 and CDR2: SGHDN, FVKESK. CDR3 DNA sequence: TGTGCCAGCAGCCGTTCCCTGGACAGCTCCTACGAGCAGTACTTC. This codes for CASSRSLDSSYEQYF.

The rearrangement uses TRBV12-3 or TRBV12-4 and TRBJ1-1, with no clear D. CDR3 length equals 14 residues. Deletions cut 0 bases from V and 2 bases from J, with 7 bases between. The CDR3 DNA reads TGTGCCAGCAGTTTAGCGGGGTACAACACTGAAGCTTTCTTT. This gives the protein CASSLAGYNTEAFF.

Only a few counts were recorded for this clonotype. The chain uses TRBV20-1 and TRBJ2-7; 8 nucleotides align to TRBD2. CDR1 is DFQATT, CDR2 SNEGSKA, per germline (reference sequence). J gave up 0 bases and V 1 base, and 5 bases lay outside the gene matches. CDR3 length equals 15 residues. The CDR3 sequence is CSARVASGFSYEQYF. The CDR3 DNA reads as TGCAGTGCTAGAGTGGCTAGCGGGTTCTCCTACGAGCAGTACTTC.

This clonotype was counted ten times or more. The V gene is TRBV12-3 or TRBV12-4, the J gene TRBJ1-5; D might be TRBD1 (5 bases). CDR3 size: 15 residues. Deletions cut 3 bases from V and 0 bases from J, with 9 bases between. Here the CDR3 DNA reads TGTGCCAGCAGTTTGACAGTATATAGCAATCAGCCCCAGCATTTT. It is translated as CASSLTVYSNQPQHF.

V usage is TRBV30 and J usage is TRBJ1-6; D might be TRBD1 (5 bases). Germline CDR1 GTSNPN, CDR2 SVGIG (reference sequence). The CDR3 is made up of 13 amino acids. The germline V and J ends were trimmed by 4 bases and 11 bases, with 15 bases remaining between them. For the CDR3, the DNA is TGTGCCTGGACCTCGGGACGGGAGGCACCCCTCCACTTT. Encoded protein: CAWTSGREAPLHF.

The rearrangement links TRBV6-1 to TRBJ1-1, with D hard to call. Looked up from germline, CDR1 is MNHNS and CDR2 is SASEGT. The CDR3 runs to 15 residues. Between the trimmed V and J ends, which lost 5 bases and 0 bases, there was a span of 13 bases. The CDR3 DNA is TGTGCCAGCAGTCCCACGGGGTATTTGAACACTGAAGCTTTCTTT. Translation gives CASSPTGYLNTEAFF.

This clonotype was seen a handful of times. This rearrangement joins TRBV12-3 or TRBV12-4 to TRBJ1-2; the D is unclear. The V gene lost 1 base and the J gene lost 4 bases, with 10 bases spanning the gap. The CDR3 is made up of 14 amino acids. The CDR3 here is CASSLGGSGYGYTF. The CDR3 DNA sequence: TGTGCCAGCAGTTTAGGAGGGTCTGGCTATGGCTACACCTTC.

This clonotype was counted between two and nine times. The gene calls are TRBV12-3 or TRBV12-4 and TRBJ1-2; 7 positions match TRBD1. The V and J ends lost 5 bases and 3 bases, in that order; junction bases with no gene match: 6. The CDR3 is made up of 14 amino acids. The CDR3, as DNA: TGTGCCAGCAGTCCTACAGGGGCCGACTATGGCTACACCTTC. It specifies CASSPTGADYGYTF.

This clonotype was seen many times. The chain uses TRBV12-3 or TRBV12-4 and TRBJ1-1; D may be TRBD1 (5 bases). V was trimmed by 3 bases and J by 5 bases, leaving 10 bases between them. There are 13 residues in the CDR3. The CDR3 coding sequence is TGTGCCAGCAGTTTTTACGGGGGGACTGAAGCTTTCTTT. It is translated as CASSFYGGTEAFF.

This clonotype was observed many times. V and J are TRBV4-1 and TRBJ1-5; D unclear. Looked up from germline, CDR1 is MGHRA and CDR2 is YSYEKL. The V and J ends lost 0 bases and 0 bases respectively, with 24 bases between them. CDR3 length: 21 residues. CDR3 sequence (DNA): TGCGCCAGCAGCCAAGATAGGCGGTTGAAAACTCGGGTCTATAGCAATCAGCCCCAGCATTTT. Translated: CASSQDRRLKTRVYSNQPQHF.

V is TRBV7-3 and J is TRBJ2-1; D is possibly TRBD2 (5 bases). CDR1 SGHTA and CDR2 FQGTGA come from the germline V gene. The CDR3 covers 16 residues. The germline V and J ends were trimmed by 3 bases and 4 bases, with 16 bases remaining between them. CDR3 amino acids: CASSLGRLTPYNEQFF. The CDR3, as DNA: TGTGCCAGCAGCTTGGGAAGACTAACGCCATACAATGAGCAGTTCTTC.

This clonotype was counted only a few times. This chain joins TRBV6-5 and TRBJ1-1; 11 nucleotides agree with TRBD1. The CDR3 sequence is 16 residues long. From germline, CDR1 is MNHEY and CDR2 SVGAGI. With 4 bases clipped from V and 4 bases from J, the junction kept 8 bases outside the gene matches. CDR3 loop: CASSSLSGTGGTEAFF. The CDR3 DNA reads TGTGCCAGCAGTTCGCTCTCAGGGACAGGGGGCACTGAAGCTTTCTTT.

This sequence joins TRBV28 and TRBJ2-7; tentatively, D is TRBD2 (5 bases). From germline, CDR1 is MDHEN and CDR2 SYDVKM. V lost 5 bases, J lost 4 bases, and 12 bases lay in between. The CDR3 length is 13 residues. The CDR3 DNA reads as TGTGCCAGCAGTAGGTATTGGGAGTACGAGCAGTACTTC. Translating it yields CASSRYWEYEQYF.

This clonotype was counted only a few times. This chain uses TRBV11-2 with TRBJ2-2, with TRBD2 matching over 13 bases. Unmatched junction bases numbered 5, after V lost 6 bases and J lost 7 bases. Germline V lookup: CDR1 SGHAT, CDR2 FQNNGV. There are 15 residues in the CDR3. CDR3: CASRGLAGVVGELFF. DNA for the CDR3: TGTGCCAGCAGAGGACTAGCGGGAGTGGTCGGGGAGCTGTTTTTT.

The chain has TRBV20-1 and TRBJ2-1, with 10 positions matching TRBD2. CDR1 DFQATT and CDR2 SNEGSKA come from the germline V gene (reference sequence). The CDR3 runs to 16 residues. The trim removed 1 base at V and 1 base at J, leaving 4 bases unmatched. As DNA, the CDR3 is TGCAGTGCTAGAGCCCTAGCGGGAGTATCCTACAATGAGCAGTTCTTC. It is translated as CSARALAGVSYNEQFF.

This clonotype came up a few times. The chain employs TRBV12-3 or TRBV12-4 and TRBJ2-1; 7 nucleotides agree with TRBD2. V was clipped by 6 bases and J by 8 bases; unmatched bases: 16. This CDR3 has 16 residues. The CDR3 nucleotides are TGTGCCAGCAGACCACTAGCGACGAGGGGCGGGTATGAGCAGTTCTTC. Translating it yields CASRPLATRGGYEQFF.

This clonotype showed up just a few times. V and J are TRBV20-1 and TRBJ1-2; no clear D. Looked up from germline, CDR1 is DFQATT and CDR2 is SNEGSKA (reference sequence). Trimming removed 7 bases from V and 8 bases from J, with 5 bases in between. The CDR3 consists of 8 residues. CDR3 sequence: CSDSGYTF. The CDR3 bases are TGCAGTGATTCCGGCTACACCTTC.